This T cell receptor beta chain was obtained from a study of molecular identifiers for immune sequencing clone quantification listed by TCRdb under 2018. Background on the whole study: For a replicate experiment, the RNA from either about 20,000 or 100,000 naive CD8 T cells was divided into five aliquots, and four of those aliquots went on to sequencing. The study was a methods study using CD8 T cells to benchmark molecular-identifier clustering-based TCR repertoire sequencing (MIDCIRS) and TCR RNA copy counting.

Library prep was done by PCR. Sequencing used an Illumina HiSeq 4000. Bulk TCR libraries were prepared as previously described, using TCR primers listed in Table S5. Purification of total RNA was performed with the Qiagen AllPrep DNA/RNA kit. Before any analysis, reads coming from multiple sequencing runs of the same library were combined into one pool. Per the original workflow: Reads were retained only if the reads had an exact TCR constant sequence, and the retained reads were trimmed to 150 nt and grouped according to their 12-nt molecular barcodes. Reads within each barcode group were sub-clustered using a 15% Levenshtein threshold, and quality-weighted consensus sequences were constructed for each RNA molecule. Non-functional sequences were excluded, and lower-count sequences lying one edit away from another sequence were also excluded. Barcode sub-clusters with fewer than 20% of the maximum read count were removed, based on fitting two negative binomial distributions. TCRdb ran its own pipeline on the public reads, namely fastp trimming at Q25 and MiXCR clone calling, and kept in-frame beta chains. Identical CDR3 protein sequences are pooled into one entry, listed with their most common genes and DNA. These V and J calls are TCRdb output, not the study's own analysis. The sample table records 40,000 to 45,000 distinct CDR3 sequences; about 19% of these occur just once. The top ten constitute more than 0.9% of the sample.

CDR1 and CDR2 are read off the germline V gene (reference sequence) as LNHDA and SQIVND. Taken from cysteine to phenylalanine, the CDR3 has 15 residues. Only the CDR3 portion is preserved as DNA: 45 bases, with reading frame beginning at the first base. Relative to germline, V is 1 base shorter and J is 2 bases shorter, with 10 bases between their ends. Libraries of naive CD8 T cells were built from anywhere between about 17,000 and 1,000,000 sorted cells, with 10%, 30% or 50% of the purified RNA used. Naive CD8 T cells were FACS-sorted as CD8+CD4-CCR7+CD45RA+ on a BD FACSAria II into RLT Plus buffer. To test detection sensitivity, Jurkat RNA equivalent to approximately ten TCR copies was spiked into samples of roughly 18,000-1,000,000 naive CD8 T cells. CD8 T cells were enriched with RosetteSep CD8+ T Cell Enrichment Cocktail and Ficoll-Paque, followed by ACK red cell lysis. Broad study findings and their caveats: The sizes of highly expanded clones could end up underestimated when identical TCR molecules share a barcode. Spiked-in Jurkat TCR RNA equal to a single cell's worth was reported to be detectable even within 1,200,000 naive CD8 T cells. About 3 recovered TCR RNA copies per cell were obtained by modeling, versus 9 to 10 by digital PCR, implying a capture efficiency of approximately 27%. The naive libraries included spiked-in Jurkat TCR RNA (about 11 copies' worth), and this RNA is not part of the donor repertoire. In CMV-specific effector cells, clones with more than 20 RNA copies accounted for over 98% of molecules, whereas in naive cells such clones accounted for under 1%. When barcode sub-clustering was omitted, TCR diversity was inflated by chimeric consensus sequences, with chimeras reaching as high as 47%.

This clonotype was observed many times. This clone's antigen is unknown. No base quality information exists; no much larger clone differs at one position. The TCR was taken from a human donor in good health. Some libraries in this study had Jurkat cell RNA spiked in. The sample comprised naive CD8+ T cells from blood, with Jurkat cell RNA spiked in. Read against the paper, the sample's cell subset or site label means: FACS-sorted CD8+CD4-CCR7+CD45RA+ naive T cells. The chain couples TRBV19 to TRBJ2-3; the D gene lacks a confident call. The sequence in DNA is TGTGCCAGTAGTATAGCCGGCGGACCCACAGATACGCAGTATTTT. This is translated as CASSIAGGPTDTQYF. The variable domain in full, with residues beyond the CDR3 obtained from the reference TRBV19 and TRBJ2-3 genes, is DGGITQSPKYLFRKEGQNVTLSCEQNLNHDAMYWYRQDPGQGLRLIYYSQIVNDFQKGDIAEGYSVSREKKESFPLTVTSAQKNPTAFYLCASSIAGGPTDTQYFGPGTRLTVL.